Sequencing of this T cell receptor beta chain was carried out in a study of vaccination effects on CD4 cells after COVID-19. General study findings and limits: Substantial clonal contraction characterized both infection- and vaccine-induced clones late after vaccination.

Viral peptide pool expansion of antigen-specific CD4+ T cells preceded sequencing in the ViraFEST assay. Following 10 days of culture, CD4+ T cells were isolated. Having tested negative for nucleocapsid antibodies, the vaccine recipients showed no prior SARS-CoV-2 infection. Researchers swapped half the medium for IL-2 medium on both days 3 and 7. Repertoires were generated with immunoSEQ multiplex PCR, while TCRdb's copy carries only in-frame clones and drops some. The sample lists tens of thousands of clones; around 62% were seen once. A word on this clone: The antigen is undetermined.

Trimming removed 5 bases from V and 7 bases from J; junction bases left unmatched: 11. Germline lookup yields CDR1 SGHTA and CDR2 FQGNSA. The length of the CDR3 is 16 residues. Specimen: CD4+ T cells from PBMCs cultured with HCoV-NL63 spike peptides, collected before COVID-19 vaccination. This receptor was identified in a human donor who received a COVID-19 vaccine. V is TRBV7-2 and J is TRBJ1-4, with 9 bases fitting TRBD1. The CDR3 DNA sequence: TGTGCCAGCAGCCCAAACCCGGGACAGGGCAGTGAAAAACTGTTTTTT. Amino acids: CASSPNPGQGSEKLFF.